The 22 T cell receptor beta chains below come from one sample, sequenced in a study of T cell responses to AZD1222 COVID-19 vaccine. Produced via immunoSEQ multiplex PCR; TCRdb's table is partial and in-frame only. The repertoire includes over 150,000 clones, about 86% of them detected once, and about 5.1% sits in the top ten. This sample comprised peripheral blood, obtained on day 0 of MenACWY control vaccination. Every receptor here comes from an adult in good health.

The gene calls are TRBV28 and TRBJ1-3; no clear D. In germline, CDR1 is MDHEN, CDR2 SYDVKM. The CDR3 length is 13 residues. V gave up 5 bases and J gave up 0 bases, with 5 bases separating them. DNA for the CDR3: TGTGCCAGCAGTATTAGCTCTGGAAACACCATATATTTT. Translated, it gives CASSISSGNTIYF.

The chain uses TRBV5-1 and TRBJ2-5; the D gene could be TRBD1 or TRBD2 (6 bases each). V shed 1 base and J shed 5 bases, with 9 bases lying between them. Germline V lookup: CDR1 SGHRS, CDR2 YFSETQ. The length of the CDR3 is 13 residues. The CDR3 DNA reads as TGCGCCAGCAGCTTGCGGGGGCGGGAGACCCAGTACTTC. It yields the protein CASSLRGRETQYF. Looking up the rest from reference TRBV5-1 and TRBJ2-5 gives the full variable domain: KAGVTQTPRYLIKTRGQQVTLSCSPISGHRSVSWYQQTPGQGLQFLFEYFSETQRNKGNFPGRFSGRQFSNSRSEMNVSTLELGDSALYLCASSLRGRETQYFGPGTRLLVL.

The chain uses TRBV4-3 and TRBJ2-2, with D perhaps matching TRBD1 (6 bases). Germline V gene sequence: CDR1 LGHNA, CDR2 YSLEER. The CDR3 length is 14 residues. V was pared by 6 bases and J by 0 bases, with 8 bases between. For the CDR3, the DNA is TGCGCCAGCAGGGACAGCGCGAACACCGGGGAGCTGTTTTTT. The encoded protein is CASRDSANTGELFF.

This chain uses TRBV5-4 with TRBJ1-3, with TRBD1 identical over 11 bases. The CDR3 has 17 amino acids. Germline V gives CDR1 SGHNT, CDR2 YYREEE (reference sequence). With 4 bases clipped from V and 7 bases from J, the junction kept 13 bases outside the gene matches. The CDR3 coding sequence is TGTGCCAGCAGCCCAAATCCGGGACAGGGGGTTCGGAACACCATATATTTT. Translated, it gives CASSPNPGQGVRNTIYF.

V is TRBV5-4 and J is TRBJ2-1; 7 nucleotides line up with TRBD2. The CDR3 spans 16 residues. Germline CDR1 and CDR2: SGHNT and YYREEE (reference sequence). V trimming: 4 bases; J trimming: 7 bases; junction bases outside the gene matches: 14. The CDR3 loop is CASSPGGGSWENEQFF. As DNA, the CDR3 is TGTGCCAGCAGCCCGGGTGGCGGGAGCTGGGAGAATGAGCAGTTCTTC.

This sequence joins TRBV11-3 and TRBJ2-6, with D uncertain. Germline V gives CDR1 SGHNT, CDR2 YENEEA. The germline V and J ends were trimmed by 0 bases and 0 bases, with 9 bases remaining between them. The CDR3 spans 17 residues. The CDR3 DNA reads TGTGCCAGCAGCTTAGAGGGGTGGACCTCTGGGGCCAACGTCCTGACTTTC. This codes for CASSLEGWTSGANVLTF. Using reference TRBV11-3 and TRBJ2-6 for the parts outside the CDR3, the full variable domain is EAGVVQSPRYKIIEKKQPVAFWCNPISGHNTLYWYLQNLGQGPELLIRYENEEAVDDSQLPKDRFSAERLKGVDSTLKIQPAELGDSAVYLCASSLEGWTSGANVLTFGAGSRLTVL.

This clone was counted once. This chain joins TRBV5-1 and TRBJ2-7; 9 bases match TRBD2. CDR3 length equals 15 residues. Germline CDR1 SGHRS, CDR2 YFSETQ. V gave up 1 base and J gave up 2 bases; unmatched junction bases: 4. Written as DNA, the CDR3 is TGCGCCAGCAGCTTGCTAGCGGGGACGGCCTACGAGCAGTACTTC. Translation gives CASSLLAGTAYEQYF. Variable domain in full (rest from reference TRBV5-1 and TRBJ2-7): KAGVTQTPRYLIKTRGQQVTLSCSPISGHRSVSWYQQTPGQGLQFLFEYFSETQRNKGNFPGRFSGRQFSNSRSEMNVSTLELGDSALYLCASSLLAGTAYEQYFGPGTRLTVT.

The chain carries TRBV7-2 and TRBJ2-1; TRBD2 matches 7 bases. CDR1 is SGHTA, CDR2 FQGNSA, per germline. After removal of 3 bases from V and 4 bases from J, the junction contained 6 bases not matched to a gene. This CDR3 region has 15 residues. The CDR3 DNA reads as TGTGCCAGCAGCTTCCGCCTAGCGGATTACAATGAGCAGTTCTTC. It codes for CASSFRLADYNEQFF. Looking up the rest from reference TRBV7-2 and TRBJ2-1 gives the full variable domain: GAGVSQSPSNKVTEKGKDVELRCDPISGHTALYWYRQSLGQGLEFLIYFQGNSAPDKSGLPSDRFSAERTGGSVSTLTIQRTQQEDSAVYLCASSFRLADYNEQFFGPGTRLTVL.

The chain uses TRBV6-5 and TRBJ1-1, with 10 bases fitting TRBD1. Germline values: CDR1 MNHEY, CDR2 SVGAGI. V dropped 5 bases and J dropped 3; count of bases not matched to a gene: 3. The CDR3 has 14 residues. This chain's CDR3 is CASSIDRGHTEAFF. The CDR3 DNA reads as TGTGCCAGCAGTATAGACAGGGGGCACACTGAAGCTTTCTTT.

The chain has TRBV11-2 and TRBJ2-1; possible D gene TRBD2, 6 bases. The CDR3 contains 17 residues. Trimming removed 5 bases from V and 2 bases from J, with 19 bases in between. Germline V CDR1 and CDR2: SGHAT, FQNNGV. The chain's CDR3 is CASSPARGSSTYNEQFF. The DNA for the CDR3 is TGTGCCAGCAGCCCCGCGCGGGGTAGCAGCACCTACAATGAGCAGTTCTTC.

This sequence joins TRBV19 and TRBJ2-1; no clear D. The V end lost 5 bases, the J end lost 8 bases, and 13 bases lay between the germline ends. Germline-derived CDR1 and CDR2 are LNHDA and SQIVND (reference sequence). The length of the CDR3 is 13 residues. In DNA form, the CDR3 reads TGTGCCAGTAGTTTTCGGGCGTGGGATGAGCAGTTCTTC. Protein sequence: CASSFRAWDEQFF.

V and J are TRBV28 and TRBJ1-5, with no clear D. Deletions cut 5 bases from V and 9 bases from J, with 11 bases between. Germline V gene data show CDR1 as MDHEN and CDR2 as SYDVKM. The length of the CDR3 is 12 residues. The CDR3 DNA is TGTGCCAGCAGTCCCGACCCCCGGCCCCAGCATTTT. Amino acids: CASSPDPRPQHF.

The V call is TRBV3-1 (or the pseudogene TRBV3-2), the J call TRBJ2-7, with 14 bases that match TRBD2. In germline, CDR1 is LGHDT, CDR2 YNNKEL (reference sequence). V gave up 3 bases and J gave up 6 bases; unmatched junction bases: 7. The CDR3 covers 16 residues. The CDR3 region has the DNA TGTGCCAGCAGCCATGTGACTAGCGGGAGGGCCCTCGAGCAGTACTTC. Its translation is CASSHVTSGRALEQYF.

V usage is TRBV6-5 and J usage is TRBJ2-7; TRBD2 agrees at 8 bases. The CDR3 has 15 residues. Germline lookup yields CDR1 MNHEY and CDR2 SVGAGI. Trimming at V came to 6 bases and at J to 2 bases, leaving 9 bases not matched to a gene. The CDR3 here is CASSVSGAGAYEQYV. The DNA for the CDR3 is TGTGCCAGCAGCGTTAGCGGGGCCGGGGCCTACGAGCAGTACGTC.

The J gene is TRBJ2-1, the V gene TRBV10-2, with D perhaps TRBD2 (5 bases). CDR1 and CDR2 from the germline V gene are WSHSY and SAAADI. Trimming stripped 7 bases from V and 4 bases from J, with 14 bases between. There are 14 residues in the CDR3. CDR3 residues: CASTLSGEYNEQFF. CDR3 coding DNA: TGCGCCAGCACCCTCAGCGGAGAGTACAATGAGCAGTTCTTC.

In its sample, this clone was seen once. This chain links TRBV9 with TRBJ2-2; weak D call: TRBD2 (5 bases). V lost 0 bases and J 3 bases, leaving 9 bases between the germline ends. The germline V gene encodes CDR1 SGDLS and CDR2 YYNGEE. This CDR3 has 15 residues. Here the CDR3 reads CASSVGGIDTGELFF. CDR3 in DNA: TGTGCCAGCAGCGTAGGAGGGATAGACACCGGGGAGCTGTTTTTT.

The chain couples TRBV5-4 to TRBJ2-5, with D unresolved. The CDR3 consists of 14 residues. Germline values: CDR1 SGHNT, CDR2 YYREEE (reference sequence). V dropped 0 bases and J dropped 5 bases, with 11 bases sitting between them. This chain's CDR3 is CASSLAHPRETQYF. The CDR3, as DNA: TGTGCCAGCAGCTTGGCGCACCCGAGGGAGACCCAGTACTTC.

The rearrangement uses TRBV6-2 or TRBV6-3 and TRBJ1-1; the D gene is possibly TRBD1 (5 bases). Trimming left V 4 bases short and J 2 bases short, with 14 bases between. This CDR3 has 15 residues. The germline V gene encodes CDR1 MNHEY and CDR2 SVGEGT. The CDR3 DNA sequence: TGTGCCAGCAGTTCGCCCTCCCGGGACAACACTGAAGCTTTCTTT. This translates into CASSSPSRDNTEAFF.

The CDR3, as DNA: TGCGCCAGCAGCTCCGAGGGAACACGGAACACTGAAGCTTTCTTT. It is translated as CASSSEGTRNTEAFF. V gene TRBV5-1 combines with J gene TRBJ1-1; the D is unclear. CDR1 SGHRS and CDR2 YFSETQ come from the germline V gene. The V and J ends lost 3 bases and 1 base respectively, with 13 bases between them. The CDR3 is 15 residues long. Together with reference TRBV5-1 and TRBJ1-1, the CDR3 gives the full variable domain: KAGVTQTPRYLIKTRGQQVTLSCSPISGHRSVSWYQQTPGQGLQFLFEYFSETQRNKGNFPGRFSGRQFSNSRSEMNVSTLELGDSALYLCASSSEGTRNTEAFFGQGTRLTVV.

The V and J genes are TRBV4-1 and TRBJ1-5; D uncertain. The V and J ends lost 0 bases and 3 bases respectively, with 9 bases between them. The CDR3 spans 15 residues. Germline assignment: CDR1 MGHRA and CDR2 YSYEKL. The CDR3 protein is CASSQESLYNQPQHF. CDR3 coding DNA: TGCGCCAGCAGCCAAGAGTCCCTTTACAATCAGCCCCAGCATTTT.

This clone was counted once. CDR3 in amino acids: CASSQRTGNSGNTIYF. The CDR3 region has the DNA TGTGCCAGCAGCCAAAGGACAGGGAACTCTGGAAACACCATATATTTT. The chain joins TRBV7-2 to TRBJ1-3; 8 nucleotides match TRBD1. CDR1 and CDR2 (germline): SGHTA, FQGNSA. Trimming cost V 5 bases and J 0 bases; bases outside gene matches: 6. CDR3 length: 16 residues.

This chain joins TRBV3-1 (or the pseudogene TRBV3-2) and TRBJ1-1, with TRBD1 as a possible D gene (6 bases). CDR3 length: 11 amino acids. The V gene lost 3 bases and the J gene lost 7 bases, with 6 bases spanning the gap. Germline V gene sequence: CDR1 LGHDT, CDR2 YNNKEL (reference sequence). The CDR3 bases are TGTGCCAGCAGCCACAGGGGTGAAGCTTTCTTT. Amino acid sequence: CASSHRGEAFF.